Included here is one T cell receptor beta chain sequence, with context. Its target is not known. With each sample, at least 5 micrograms of total RNA were extracted. This CDR3 is built from 15 residues. Germline trimming cut 7 bases from V and 5 bases from J; bases unmatched to any gene: 14. Germline V lookup: CDR1 MNHEY, CDR2 SVGEGT. This entry belongs to a study of blood T cells in healthy people across ages. The study's findings and limits: Both naive CD4+ cell counts and diversity were greater in long-lived donors than in aged donors.

A sample-barcoded 5' primer and a J-beta primer mix were used in a second PCR of about 7 to 12 cycles. Tags on each cDNA molecule came from a template-switch adaptor with 12 random nucleotides. MiXCR was run by TCRdb on the 5' RACE reads, yielding one entry per CDR3 protein. The sample shows roughly 570,000 distinct CDR3 sequences, approximately 27% of them seen only once. The genes are TRBV6-2 or TRBV6-3 and TRBJ2-7, with TRBD2 matching 7 bases. The sequence derives from a woman in her seventies in good health. The sample taken for sequencing was blood. CDR3 DNA sequence: TGTGCCAGCAACCGGGGACTAAGGTATCTCAACGAGCAGTACTTC. It is translated as CASNRGLRYLNEQYF.